The TCR beta chain described here comes from a study of response to subunit inactivated influenza vaccine. Points from the study as a whole: Each seasonal flu vaccination may recruit only limited new T cells, authors suggested.

This clonotype has more than one count but fewer than ten. Its antigen is unidentified. After removal of 5 bases from V and 8 bases from J, the junction contained 6 bases not matched to a gene. Looked up from germline, CDR1 is SGHTA and CDR2 is FQGNSA. The CDR3 contains 14 residues. TCRdb re-called the RT-PCR reads with MiXCR, one entry per CDR3 protein. The sample yields a few hundred thousand distinct CDR3 sequences, roughly 11% seen once. Sequenced material: PBMCs from blood, taken roughly 47 days after vaccination. The source of this sequence is a man over 45 who received an inactivated influenza vaccine. The rearrangement joins TRBV7-2 to TRBJ1-4; the match to TRBD1 covers 9 bases. CDR3 residues: CASSPRTGDEKLFF. The CDR3 nucleotides read TGTGCCAGCAGCCCGCGGACAGGGGACGAAAAACTGTTTTTT.